This is a list of T cell receptor beta chains from one sample in a study of neurological immune-mediated disorders. TCRdb ran MiXCR on the 5' RACE reads and lists one entry per CDR3 protein. The sample records around 40,000 distinct CDR3 sequences, 10% to 15% being singletons. Sequences were obtained from PBMCs. Every receptor here comes from a female donor in good health. Both conserved end residues are part of each CDR3. Fields, in order: V gene, D gene, J gene, clone size, CDR3 DNA, CDR3 protein. A D gene is named only where the DNA matches it firmly. Clone size is not always given. Where it is, it says once, few, many or a class for expanded clones.

V: TRBV20-1; D: -; J: TRBJ2-1; size: many; DNA: TGCAGTGCTCTTACCCGGGCAGGGGCCTACAATGAGCAGTTCTTC; CDR3: CSALTRAGAYNEQFF
V: TRBV7-9; D: TRBD1; J: TRBJ1-1; size: many; DNA: TGTGCCAGCAGCTTAGGCGCCACAGGGGTGTACCGGGCTTTCTTT; CDR3: CASSLGATGVYRAFF
V: TRBV6-5; D: TRBD2; J: TRBJ2-3; size: many; DNA: TGTGCCAGCAGTCGGACTAGCGGGGGGCGGGGAGATACGCAGTATTTT; CDR3: CASSRTSGGRGDTQYF
V: TRBV6-1; D: TRBD1; J: TRBJ1-4; size: many; DNA: TGTGCCAGCAGACCGGGACAGGGGCGGGGTGAAAAACTGTTTTTT; CDR3: CASRPGQGRGEKLFF
V: TRBV29-1; D: TRBD1; J: TRBJ2-7; size: many; DNA: TGCAGCGACCCGACAGGGGGCCCTTTCGAGCAGTACTTC; CDR3: CSDPTGGPFEQYF
V: TRBV5-1; D: TRBD1; J: TRBJ2-5; size: many; DNA: TGCGCCAGCAGCTTGGCCGGGACAGGGAGAGAGACCCAGTACTTC; CDR3: CASSLAGTGRETQYF
V: TRBV5-6; D: -; J: TRBJ1-1; size: once; DNA: TGTGCCAGCATCTTGGATCTCGGCAGCATGAACACTGAAGCTTTCTTT; CDR3: CASILDLGSMNTEAFF
V: TRBV18; D: -; J: TRBJ2-7; size: -; DNA: TGTGCCAGCTCACCTCTGGACCGGAACGAGCAGTACTTC; CDR3: CASSPLDRNEQYF
V: TRBV12-3/TRBV12-4; D: -; J: TRBJ1-5; size: -; DNA: TGTGCCTGCAGTTTCCGCCAGGGAAGCAATCAGCCACAGCATTTT; CDR3: CACSFRQGSNQPQHF
V: TRBV5-5; D: -; J: TRBJ2-3; size: many; DNA: TGTGCCAGCAGCTTGGGTGCTAGCGAAAGAACAGATACGCAGTATTTT; CDR3: CASSLGASERTDTQYF